This entry lists 19 T cell receptor beta chains sequenced from one sample in a study of technical replicates of blood from a handful of donors. Only in-frame clones appear in the TCRdb table, and some are missing; sequencing was by immunoSEQ multiplex PCR. Among roughly 90,000 clones listed, approximately 94% were seen once. Sequenced material: T cells isolated from PBMCs. All receptors come from a human donor in good health.

This rearrangement joins TRBV9 to TRBJ2-5; 10 bases align to TRBD2. The CDR3 has 16 residues. The V gene's germline CDR1 is SGDLS and CDR2 YYNGEE. Losses at the gene ends were 1 base for V and 2 bases for J; bases not matched to a gene: 5. This chain's CDR3 is CASSVIAGGTQETQYF. CDR3 sequence (DNA): TGTGCCAGCAGCGTAATAGCGGGGGGTACGCAAGAGACCCAGTACTTC. Supplemented by reference TRBV9 and TRBJ2-5, the full variable domain reads DSGVTQTPKHLITATGQRVTLRCSPRSGDLSVYWYQQSLDQGLQFLIQYYNGEERAKGNILERFSAQQFPDLHSELNLSSLELGDSALYFCASSVIAGGTQETQYFGPGTRLLVL.

The chain joins TRBV30 to TRBJ1-6; the D is unclear. Looked up from germline, CDR1 is GTSNPN and CDR2 is SVGIG (reference sequence). The CDR3 extends over 14 amino acids. Trimming cost V 2 bases and J 5 bases, with 10 bases left between them. Here the CDR3 DNA reads TGTGCCTGGAGTCCCGGACTGCATAATTCACCCCTCCACTTT. Its protein is CAWSPGLHNSPLHF.

This chain joins TRBV11-2 and TRBJ2-5; 8 positions match TRBD2. The germline CDR1 and CDR2 sequences are SGHAT and FQNNGV. With 5 bases clipped from V and 5 bases from J, the junction kept 13 bases outside the gene matches. The CDR3 is 16 amino acids. CDR3 protein: CASSPVDWAGGETQYF. The CDR3 bases are TGTGCCAGCAGCCCGGTCGACTGGGCGGGGGGTGAGACCCAGTACTTC.

This chain joins TRBV29-1 and TRBJ1-1; D may be TRBD1 (6 bases). V was clipped by 6 bases and J by 3 bases, with 11 bases between them. The CDR3 contains 12 residues. Germline V gene lookup returns CDR1 SQVTM and CDR2 ANQGSEA. CDR3: CSVRGWDTEAFF. The DNA of the CDR3 is TGCAGCGTGAGGGGGTGGGACACTGAAGCTTTCTTT. Combining the CDR3 with reference TRBV29-1 and TRBJ1-1 gives the whole variable domain SAVISQKPSRDICQRGTSLTIQCQVDSQVTMMFWYRQQPGQSLTLIATANQGSEATYESGFVIDKFPISRPNLTFSTLTVSNMSPEDSSIYLCSVRGWDTEAFFGQGTRLTVV.

The genes are TRBV12-5 and TRBJ1-2, with 8 nucleotides matching TRBD1. The J segment lost 3 bases and the V segment lost 0 bases, leaving 6 bases of the junction unmatched. Germline CDR1 and CDR2: LGHNT and FRNRAP. CDR3 length equals 16 residues. The CDR3 nucleotides read TGTGCTAGTGGTTTGGTACTTGGGACAGGCGACTATGGCTACACCTTC. This gives the protein CASGLVLGTGDYGYTF.

The rearrangement joins TRBV5-6 to TRBJ2-3; maybe TRBD1 (6 bases). Trimming shortened V by 2 bases and J by 0 bases, and 19 bases separated the two germline ends. Germline loops: CDR1 SGHDT, CDR2 YYEEEE. The CDR3 contains 18 residues. The DNA of the CDR3 is TGTGCCAGCAGCTTATTTTCGACAGGTTCTACTAGCACAGATACGCAGTATTTT. Translated: CASSLFSTGSTSTDTQYF.

This clone appeared once. The V gene is TRBV4-1, the J gene TRBJ2-3; 8 nucleotides line up with TRBD2. V shed 1 base and J 4 bases; nucleotides not matched to a gene: 4. Germline V CDR1 and CDR2: MGHRA, YSYEKL. The CDR3 has 15 amino acids. Written as DNA, the CDR3 is TGCGCCAGCAGCCAAGGGCCGGGAGGGTCAGATACGCAGTATTTT. Amino acids: CASSQGPGGSDTQYF.

This chain joins TRBV5-1 and TRBJ2-3, with 7 bases fitting TRBD1. The CDR3 length is 16 residues. Germline V gene data show CDR1 as SGHRS and CDR2 as YFSETQ. Trimming took 2 bases from V and 0 from J; bases not matched to a gene: 6. In DNA, the CDR3 is TGCGCCAGCAGCTTTCCAGGGGGTTCTAGCACAGATACGCAGTATTTT. Amino acid sequence: CASSFPGGSSTDTQYF. The full variable domain, its missing parts supplied by reference TRBV5-1 and TRBJ2-3, is KAGVTQTPRYLIKTRGQQVTLSCSPISGHRSVSWYQQTPGQGLQFLFEYFSETQRNKGNFPGRFSGRQFSNSRSEMNVSTLELGDSALYLCASSFPGGSSTDTQYFGPGTRLTVL.

In this sample, this clone turned up once. V usage is TRBV29-1 and J usage is TRBJ2-3; 14 positions agree with TRBD2. Germline CDR1 reads SQVTM; CDR2 reads ANQGSEA. V was pared by 5 bases and J by 5 bases, with 3 bases of the junction left unmatched. This CDR3 region has 14 residues. CDR3 bases: TGCAGCGTTCGGGGACTAGCGGGAGTAGATACGCAGTATTTT. Protein product: CSVRGLAGVDTQYF.

The rearrangement joins TRBV13 to TRBJ2-7; 7 bases line up with TRBD1. This CDR3 has 15 amino acids. CDR1 is PRHDT, CDR2 FYEKMQ, per germline (reference sequence). The J segment lost 3 bases and the V segment lost 0 bases, leaving 5 bases of the junction unmatched. The CDR3 here is CASSLGVQGNYEQYF. In DNA, the CDR3 is TGTGCCAGCAGCTTAGGGGTACAGGGGAACTACGAGCAGTACTTC.

CDR3 DNA sequence: TGCGCCAGCAGCCAGGAACCGGGACTAGTCGTCAATGAGCAGTTCTTC. Encoded protein: CASSQEPGLVVNEQFF. The J gene is TRBJ2-1, the V gene TRBV4-1; 8 positions match TRBD2. V shed 3 bases and J 6 bases; nucleotides not matched to a gene: 10. CDR1 MGHRA and CDR2 YSYEKL come from the germline V gene. The CDR3 extends over 16 amino acids.

The chain carries TRBV2 and TRBJ2-7; the match to TRBD1 covers 8 bases. The CDR3 is 17 amino acids. The germline CDR1 and CDR2 sequences are SNHLY and FYNNEI. V was pared by 5 bases and J by 2 bases, with 14 bases of the junction left unmatched. CDR3: CASSFPQGGPSTYEQYF. The CDR3 bases are TGTGCCAGCAGTTTTCCACAGGGGGGCCCTTCTACCTACGAGCAGTACTTC.

V is TRBV6-1 and J is TRBJ2-6; D not resolved. Germline V CDR1 and CDR2: MNHNS, SASEGT. The CDR3 spans 17 residues. V dropped 4 bases and J dropped 1 base, with 14 bases sitting between them. In nucleotides, the CDR3 is TGTGCCAGCAGTGTCTCGAGGCATCTGTCTGGGGCCAACGTCCTGACTTTC. Its translation is CASSVSRHLSGANVLTF.

The chain combines TRBV28 with TRBJ2-3, with 8 bases fitting TRBD1. The V segment lost 1 base and the J segment 3 bases; nucleotides outside the gene matches: 15. Looked up from germline, CDR1 is MDHEN and CDR2 is SYDVKM. CDR3 length equals 19 residues. CDR3 DNA sequence: TGTGCCAGCAGTTTATCCTCTAAAGTGGTGACAGGGGATACAGATACGCAGTATTTT. It codes for CASSLSSKVVTGDTDTQYF.

The J gene is TRBJ2-2, the V gene TRBV6-1; the match to TRBD2 covers 7 bases. V gave up 2 bases and J gave up 4 bases; unmatched junction bases: 4. CDR3 length: 15 residues. The germline CDR1 and CDR2 sequences are MNHNS and SASEGT. The CDR3 loop is CASSENGGGTGELFF. The CDR3 DNA follows: TGTGCCAGCAGTGAAAACGGCGGGGGCACCGGGGAGCTGTTTTTT.

This chain connects TRBV20-1 to TRBJ1-1; D is ambiguous. Germline V gene lookup returns CDR1 DFQATT and CDR2 SNEGSKA (reference sequence). V shed 5 bases and J shed 11 bases, with 15 bases lying between them. The CDR3 is 11 amino acids. The CDR3 loop is CSAVLALGAFF. Here the CDR3 DNA reads TGCAGTGCTGTCCTAGCGTTAGGGGCTTTCTTT.

J is TRBJ2-7 and V is TRBV11-2; 8 positions agree with TRBD1. Trimming cost V 2 bases and J 2 bases; bases outside gene matches: 8. CDR1 SGHAT and CDR2 FQNNGV come from the germline V gene. CDR3 size: 16 residues. As DNA, the CDR3 is TGTGCCAGCAGCTTAATAGGACAGGGAGGCCCCTACGAGCAGTACTTC. It translates to CASSLIGQGGPYEQYF.

This rearrangement joins TRBV29-1 to TRBJ1-3; D ambiguous. Trimming shortened V by 4 bases and J by 0 bases, and 7 bases separated the two germline ends. The germline gives CDR1 SQVTM, CDR2 ANQGSEA. This CDR3 contains 13 residues. This chain's CDR3 is CSVAPSSGNTIYF. CDR3 coding DNA: TGCAGCGTTGCACCGAGCTCTGGAAACACCATATATTTT.

The chain employs TRBV4-1 and TRBJ2-7; 9 bases are a match to TRBD1. V shed 2 bases and J 4 bases; nucleotides not matched to a gene: 9. The germline CDR1 and CDR2 sequences are MGHRA and YSYEKL. The CDR3 covers 16 residues. The CDR3 region has the DNA TGCGCCAGCAGCCAAAGCTCGAGACAGGGGGAGTACGAGCAGTACTTC. Translation: CASSQSSRQGEYEQYF.